In this sample, the clone carrying this T cell receptor beta chain turned up a few times. Profiling relied on immunoSEQ multiplex PCR, and the TCRdb table lists in-frame clones only, not all of them. The table lists roughly 180,000 clones, 60% to 80% of them singletons. The data derive from a study of blood T cell repertoires in COVID-19. This CDR3 region has 15 residues. Per germline, CDR1 MGHRA and CDR2 YSYEKL. V lost 3 bases and J lost 2; bases outside the gene matches: 3. Participant-reported clinical history was the basis for cohort assignment. A COVID-19 case had been met by exposed participants during the 2 weeks before study entry.

The chain combines TRBV4-1 with TRBJ2-7; TRBD2 matches at 11 bases. Sequencing used PBMCs or T cells enriched from blood (not recorded which). The receptor was derived from a man aged 55 to 70 who had been exposed to COVID-19. CDR3 region: CASSQGLAAAYEQYF. The CDR3, as DNA: TGCGCCAGCAGCCAGGGACTAGCGGCAGCCTACGAGCAGTACTTC.